This is a list of T cell receptor beta chains from one sample in a study of blood T cell repertoires in COVID-19. Clones were sequenced by immunoSEQ multiplex PCR, and TCRdb holds only the in-frame ones, with some missing. The sample holds around 150,000 clones; approximately 93% are singletons and the top ten take roughly 2.1%. Material: peripheral blood. These receptors came from a woman aged 55-70 years with COVID-19, enrolled during active disease. CDR3s include the opening cysteine and the closing phenylalanine or tryptophan. The order of the fields is D gene, J gene, clone size, CDR3 length, V gene, CDR3 protein, CDR3 DNA. D genes are given only for firm matches. A row's size may be missing; if present it is once, few, many or a size class.

d_call: .; j_call: TRBJ2-7; clone_size: once; cdr3_length: 17; v_call: TRBV5-4; cdr3_aa: CASSFGLARGSRDEQYF; cdr3_nt: TGTGCCAGCAGCTTCGGGTTAGCCAGGGGATCGAGGGACGAGCAGTACTTC
d_call: .; j_call: TRBJ1-1; clone_size: .; cdr3_length: 13; v_call: TRBV29-1; cdr3_aa: CSVPGYGNTEAFF; cdr3_nt: TGCAGCGTTCCGGGATATGGGAACACTGAAGCTTTCTTT
d_call: .; j_call: TRBJ1-1; clone_size: .; cdr3_length: 13; v_call: TRBV12-3/TRBV12-4; cdr3_aa: CASSNGQYAEAFF; cdr3_nt: TGTGCCAGCAGCAATGGGCAGTATGCTGAAGCTTTCTTT
d_call: .; j_call: TRBJ2-3; clone_size: .; cdr3_length: 14; v_call: TRBV6-2/TRBV6-3; cdr3_aa: CASSGTSLGDTQYF; cdr3_nt: TGTGCCAGCAGTGGGACATCGTTAGGAGATACGCAGTATTTT
d_call: TRBD1; j_call: TRBJ2-1; clone_size: .; cdr3_length: 17; v_call: TRBV5-1; cdr3_aa: CASSSKVGTGVLNEQFF; cdr3_nt: TGCGCCAGCAGCTCTAAGGTCGGGACAGGAGTTTTAAATGAGCAGTTCTTC
d_call: TRBD1; j_call: TRBJ1-2; clone_size: .; cdr3_length: 15; v_call: TRBV7-2; cdr3_aa: CASSLGQGSYYGYTF; cdr3_nt: TGTGCCAGCAGCTTAGGACAGGGAAGTTACTATGGCTACACCTTC
d_call: .; j_call: TRBJ1-2; clone_size: .; cdr3_length: 11; v_call: TRBV7-3; cdr3_aa: CASSSNYGYTF; cdr3_nt: TGTGCCAGCAGCTCAAACTATGGCTACACCTTC
d_call: .; j_call: TRBJ2-7; clone_size: .; cdr3_length: 12; v_call: TRBV4-2; cdr3_aa: CASSLQGSEQYF; cdr3_nt: TGTGCCAGCAGCCTACAGGGATCGGAGCAGTACTTC
d_call: TRBD1; j_call: TRBJ1-3; clone_size: once; cdr3_length: 15; v_call: TRBV2; cdr3_aa: CASSEGTGSGNTIYF; cdr3_nt: TGTGCCAGCAGTGAGGGGACAGGCTCTGGAAACACCATATATTTT
d_call: .; j_call: TRBJ1-5; clone_size: .; cdr3_length: 13; v_call: TRBV9; cdr3_aa: CASSRGGNQPQHF; cdr3_nt: TGTGCCAGCAGCAGAGGTGGCAATCAGCCCCAGCATTTT
d_call: TRBD1; j_call: TRBJ2-7; clone_size: .; cdr3_length: 14; v_call: TRBV5-5; cdr3_aa: CASSLGQGSYEQYF; cdr3_nt: TGTGCCAGCAGCCTCGGACAGGGATCCTACGAGCAGTACTTC
d_call: TRBD1; j_call: TRBJ1-1; clone_size: .; cdr3_length: 12; v_call: TRBV13; cdr3_aa: CASSLIRQGAFF; cdr3_nt: TGTGCCAGCAGCTTAATTCGACAGGGAGCTTTCTTT
d_call: .; j_call: TRBJ2-7; clone_size: .; cdr3_length: 15; v_call: TRBV9; cdr3_aa: CASSVIGGPRDEQYF; cdr3_nt: TGTGCCAGCAGCGTAATAGGGGGACCCCGGGACGAGCAGTACTTC
d_call: .; j_call: TRBJ1-2; clone_size: .; cdr3_length: 14; v_call: TRBV29-1; cdr3_aa: CSVAQTGRNYGYTF; cdr3_nt: TGCAGCGTTGCACAGACGGGAAGAAACTATGGCTACACCTTC
d_call: TRBD1; j_call: TRBJ2-7; clone_size: .; cdr3_length: 13; v_call: TRBV12-3/TRBV12-4; cdr3_aa: CASSADRGYEQYF; cdr3_nt: TGTGCCAGCAGTGCCGACAGGGGCTACGAGCAGTACTTC
d_call: .; j_call: TRBJ1-5; clone_size: .; cdr3_length: 16; v_call: TRBV4-3; cdr3_aa: CASSQDWAVSNQPQHF; cdr3_nt: TGCGCCAGCAGCCAAGATTGGGCAGTTAGCAATCAGCCCCAGCATTTT
d_call: .; j_call: TRBJ2-5; clone_size: once; cdr3_length: 13; v_call: TRBV15; cdr3_aa: CATSIHAGQGYYF; cdr3_nt: TGTGCCACCAGCATCCATGCGGGCCAGGGGTATTACTTC
d_call: .; j_call: TRBJ2-3; clone_size: .; cdr3_length: 13; v_call: TRBV20-1; cdr3_aa: CSASGGNTDTQYF; cdr3_nt: TGCAGTGCTAGTGGCGGTAACACAGATACGCAGTATTTT
d_call: .; j_call: TRBJ1-6; clone_size: .; cdr3_length: 13; v_call: TRBV18; cdr3_aa: CASSPRDSAPLHF; cdr3_nt: TGTGCCAGCTCACCCCGGGACTCCGCACCCCTCCACTTT
d_call: .; j_call: TRBJ1-4; clone_size: .; cdr3_length: 16; v_call: TRBV2; cdr3_aa: CASSGRQTTTNEKLFF; cdr3_nt: TGTGCCAGCAGTGGGAGGCAGACAACAACTAATGAAAAACTGTTTTTT
d_call: .; j_call: TRBJ1-5; clone_size: .; cdr3_length: 14; v_call: TRBV2; cdr3_aa: CASSVEDSNQPQHF; cdr3_nt: TGTGCCAGCAGTGTCGAGGATAGCAATCAGCCCCAGCATTTT
d_call: .; j_call: TRBJ1-2; clone_size: .; cdr3_length: 14; v_call: TRBV2; cdr3_aa: CASKIAGGNYGYTF; cdr3_nt: TGTGCCAGCAAAATCGCCGGAGGGAACTATGGCTACACCTTC
d_call: .; j_call: TRBJ2-1; clone_size: .; cdr3_length: 15; v_call: TRBV4-2; cdr3_aa: CASSQAGGRYNEQFF; cdr3_nt: TGTGCCAGCAGCCAAGCGGGCGGGCGGTACAATGAGCAGTTCTTC
d_call: .; j_call: TRBJ2-3; clone_size: .; cdr3_length: 8; v_call: TRBV12-5; cdr3_aa: CASGQQYF; cdr3_nt: TGTGCTAGTGGCCAGCAGTATTTT
d_call: TRBD1; j_call: TRBJ1-5; clone_size: .; cdr3_length: 12; v_call: TRBV10-3; cdr3_aa: CASTDRDQPQHF; cdr3_nt: TGTGCCTCCACAGACAGGGACCAGCCCCAGCATTTT
d_call: .; j_call: TRBJ2-7; clone_size: few; cdr3_length: 13; v_call: TRBV27; cdr3_aa: CASSAPYTGFLYF; cdr3_nt: TGTGCCAGCAGCGCCCCTTATACAGGGTTTCTGTACTTC
d_call: .; j_call: TRBJ1-2; clone_size: .; cdr3_length: 13; v_call: TRBV6-6; cdr3_aa: CASTPDAGNGYTF; cdr3_nt: TGTGCCAGCACTCCCGATGCGGGAAATGGCTACACCTTC
d_call: .; j_call: TRBJ2-5; clone_size: .; cdr3_length: 15; v_call: TRBV10-3; cdr3_aa: CAISESTGRQETQYF; cdr3_nt: TGTGCCATCAGTGAGTCGACCGGGAGACAAGAGACCCAGTACTTC
d_call: TRBD1; j_call: TRBJ2-7; clone_size: .; cdr3_length: 15; v_call: TRBV18; cdr3_aa: CASSPSGTAGREQYF; cdr3_nt: TGTGCCAGCTCACCATCCGGGACAGCCGGCAGGGAGCAGTACTTC
d_call: .; j_call: TRBJ2-7; clone_size: .; cdr3_length: 15; v_call: TRBV6-5; cdr3_aa: CASKQKGVISYEQYF; cdr3_nt: TGTGCCAGCAAGCAAAAGGGGGTGATCTCCTACGAGCAGTACTTC
d_call: .; j_call: TRBJ1-4; clone_size: once; cdr3_length: 19; v_call: TRBV7-9; cdr3_aa: CASSLVSRARYSTNEKLFF; cdr3_nt: TGTGCCAGCAGCTTAGTGTCCAGGGCGCGCTACTCAACTAATGAAAAACTGTTTTTT
d_call: .; j_call: TRBJ1-5; clone_size: .; cdr3_length: 13; v_call: TRBV2; cdr3_aa: CASSKGFNQPQHF; cdr3_nt: TGTGCCAGCAGTAAGGGGTTCAATCAGCCCCAGCATTTT
d_call: .; j_call: TRBJ1-5; clone_size: .; cdr3_length: 16; v_call: TRBV7-2; cdr3_aa: CASNPGEGRGNQPQHF; cdr3_nt: TGTGCCAGCAACCCCGGGGAGGGACGCGGCAATCAGCCCCAGCATTTT
d_call: TRBD2; j_call: TRBJ2-2; clone_size: .; cdr3_length: 13; v_call: TRBV19; cdr3_aa: CASTLGRAGELFF; cdr3_nt: TGTGCCAGTACCCTAGGGAGGGCCGGGGAGCTGTTTTTT
d_call: TRBD1; j_call: TRBJ1-3; clone_size: .; cdr3_length: 14; v_call: TRBV7-9; cdr3_aa: CASSPGGYGNTIYF; cdr3_nt: TGTGCCAGCAGCCCAGGGGGTTATGGAAACACCATATATTTT
d_call: .; j_call: TRBJ1-5; clone_size: .; cdr3_length: 13; v_call: TRBV29-1; cdr3_aa: CSVGRGVNQPQHF; cdr3_nt: TGCAGCGTTGGGCGGGGAGTAAATCAGCCCCAGCATTTT
d_call: TRBD2; j_call: TRBJ2-7; clone_size: .; cdr3_length: 15; v_call: TRBV19; cdr3_aa: CASSIGSSGGNEQYF; cdr3_nt: TGTGCCAGTAGTATTGGATCTAGCGGGGGAAACGAGCAGTACTTC
d_call: .; j_call: TRBJ2-5; clone_size: .; cdr3_length: 15; v_call: TRBV5-1; cdr3_aa: CASSARRGGQETQYF; cdr3_nt: TGCGCCAGCAGCGCGCGTAGAGGGGGCCAAGAGACCCAGTACTTC
d_call: .; j_call: TRBJ1-4; clone_size: .; cdr3_length: 15; v_call: TRBV6-5; cdr3_aa: CASSYVTGGEEKLFF; cdr3_nt: TGTGCCAGCAGTTACGTAACGGGGGGGGAGGAAAAACTGTTTTTT
d_call: TRBD2; j_call: TRBJ2-3; clone_size: .; cdr3_length: 15; v_call: TRBV2; cdr3_aa: CASSVAGGLGGTQYF; cdr3_nt: TGTGCCAGCAGTGTTGCGGGGGGGCTGGGCGGTACGCAGTATTTT
d_call: .; j_call: TRBJ1-5; clone_size: .; cdr3_length: 15; v_call: TRBV19; cdr3_aa: CASCRLAHSNQPQHF; cdr3_nt: TGTGCCAGTTGCAGGTTGGCACATAGCAATCAGCCCCAGCATTTT
d_call: TRBD1; j_call: TRBJ1-1; clone_size: .; cdr3_length: 15; v_call: TRBV7-2; cdr3_aa: CASSPAQGVDTEAFF; cdr3_nt: TGTGCCAGCAGCCCGGCACAGGGGGTTGACACTGAAGCTTTCTTT
d_call: .; j_call: TRBJ1-1; clone_size: .; cdr3_length: 16; v_call: TRBV18; cdr3_aa: CASSPRQGTMNTEAFF; cdr3_nt: TGTGCCAGCTCACCGAGGCAGGGGACCATGAACACTGAAGCTTTCTTT
d_call: .; j_call: TRBJ2-1; clone_size: .; cdr3_length: 15; v_call: TRBV9; cdr3_aa: CASSVAPSSYNEQFF; cdr3_nt: TGTGCCAGCAGCGTAGCCCCCAGCTCCTACAATGAGCAGTTCTTC
d_call: .; j_call: TRBJ2-1; clone_size: .; cdr3_length: 13; v_call: TRBV7-3; cdr3_aa: CASSLDRSDEQFF; cdr3_nt: TGTGCCAGCAGCTTAGACAGATCTGATGAGCAGTTCTTC
d_call: .; j_call: TRBJ2-3; clone_size: once; cdr3_length: 15; v_call: TRBV7-2; cdr3_aa: CASSSQGGATDTQYF; cdr3_nt: TGTGCCAGCAGCTCACAGGGGGGGGCCACAGATACGCAGTATTTT
d_call: .; j_call: TRBJ1-1; clone_size: .; cdr3_length: 12; v_call: TRBV6-2/TRBV6-3; cdr3_aa: CASSYSRTEAFF; cdr3_nt: TGTGCCAGCAGTTACTCGCGGACTGAAGCTTTCTTT
d_call: TRBD1; j_call: TRBJ1-2; clone_size: .; cdr3_length: 14; v_call: TRBV7-2; cdr3_aa: CASSVGGSPRGYTF; cdr3_nt: TGTGCCAGCAGCGTAGGGGGCTCCCCCCGAGGCTACACCTTC
d_call: .; j_call: TRBJ2-1; clone_size: .; cdr3_length: 15; v_call: TRBV6-5; cdr3_aa: CASSYRGEPYNEQFF; cdr3_nt: TGTGCCAGCAGTTACAGGGGTGAGCCTTACAATGAGCAGTTCTTC
d_call: .; j_call: TRBJ1-2; clone_size: .; cdr3_length: 13; v_call: TRBV7-2; cdr3_aa: CASSLGQGYGYTF; cdr3_nt: TGTGCCAGCAGCTTAGGGCAGGGCTATGGCTACACCTTC
d_call: .; j_call: TRBJ1-4; clone_size: .; cdr3_length: 15; v_call: TRBV7-2; cdr3_aa: CASSPRSATNEKLFF; cdr3_nt: TGTGCCAGCAGCCCACGGAGCGCAACTAATGAAAAACTGTTTTTT
d_call: .; j_call: TRBJ2-2; clone_size: .; cdr3_length: 15; v_call: TRBV6-5; cdr3_aa: CASSQYDKNTGELFF; cdr3_nt: TGTGCCAGCAGTCAATACGACAAGAACACCGGGGAGCTGTTTTTT
d_call: .; j_call: TRBJ1-3; clone_size: .; cdr3_length: 14; v_call: TRBV5-1; cdr3_aa: CASSLGQGGNTIYF; cdr3_nt: TGCGCCAGCAGCTTGGGTCAGGGTGGAAACACCATATATTTT
d_call: .; j_call: TRBJ1-2; clone_size: .; cdr3_length: 14; v_call: TRBV5-4; cdr3_aa: CASSLPGTNYGYTF; cdr3_nt: TGTGCCAGCAGCTTGCCCGGGACAAACTATGGCTACACCTTC